This entry lists 14 T cell receptor beta chains sequenced from one sample in a study of regulatory T cells in long-lasting Graves disease. Described time point: newly diagnosed GD, antithyroid drugs for less than 3 months. The TCR library was made from RNA that had been extracted from PBMCs in TRIzol. Arm-PCR of CDR3 regions with iRepertoire HTBI primers generated TCR beta libraries. TCRdb fed the multiplex PCR reads into MiXCR, producing one record per CDR3 protein. The sample holds approximately 390,000 distinct CDR3 sequences, roughly 17% seen once. This same sample was also taken into another study, of T cells in Graves' hyperthyroidism and ophthalmopathy.

Sequenced here: peripheral blood mononuclear cells (PBMCs), sampled at new diagnosis, from a patient treated with antithyroid drugs. The source is a woman in her late teens or twenties with Graves disease.

V gene TRBV5-1 combines with J gene TRBJ2-1; maybe TRBD1 (6 bases). The CDR3 is 15 amino acids. Trimming took 0 bases from V and 5 from J, leaving 12 bases between them. The germline gives CDR1 SGHRS, CDR2 YFSETQ. Here the CDR3 reads CASSLVTGLHNEQFF. CDR3 in DNA: TGCGCCAGCAGCTTGGTCACAGGGCTTCACAATGAGCAGTTCTTC.

In this sample, this clonotype turned up many times. The rearrangement joins TRBV30 to TRBJ2-5; D unresolved. In germline, CDR1 is GTSNPN, CDR2 SVGIG (reference sequence). V lost 0 bases and J lost 4, with 9 bases in between. This CDR3 comprises 13 residues. CDR3 nucleotides: TGTGCCTGGAGTGTACTGGGCGGAGAGACCCAGTACTTC. Translation: CAWSVLGGETQYF.

This clonotype was picked up many times. The chain uses TRBV2 and TRBJ2-3, with D possibly being TRBD1 (5 bases). CDR3 length equals 12 residues. CDR1 SNHLY and CDR2 FYNNEI come from the germline V gene. V was pared by 6 bases and J by 7 bases, with 11 bases between. DNA of the CDR3: TGTGCCAGCAGGACCGACAGCTATACGCAGTATTTT. Residues: CASRTDSYTQYF.

Comment on this clonotype: A far larger clone is a single base away, which makes a read error likely. The CDR3: CSSSSAGVHYGYTF. The CDR3 coding sequence is TGTTCCAGCAGCTCGGCAGGGGTGCACTATGGCTACACCTTC. The chain carries TRBV11-1 and TRBJ1-2, with a tentative D call TRBD1 (6 bases). Germline V gene data show CDR1 as SGHAT and CDR2 as FQDESV (reference sequence). The CDR3 runs 14 residues.

This clonotype has ten or more counts. The chain employs TRBV2 and TRBJ1-2; D remains unclear. Trimming took 2 bases from V and 8 from J, leaving 9 bases between them. The CDR3 totals 12 residues. Germline V gene data show CDR1 as SNHLY and CDR2 as FYNNEI. CDR3 loop: CASSEHSSGYTF. CDR3 nucleotide sequence: TGTGCCAGCAGTGAACACAGTTCCGGCTACACCTTC.

There are many counts of this clonotype. No DNA is shown, since the ends of the CDR3 on it are uncertain; the CDR3 is the one TCRdb lists. The chain is built from TRBV6-2 or TRBV6-3 and TRBJ1-2; no DNA check was done on the table's D call, TRBD1. From germline, CDR1 is MNHEY and CDR2 SVGEGT. The CDR3 is 15 residues long, ends included. Here the CDR3 reads CASTAWGAVLRGYTF.

The sample holds many counts of this clonotype. The genes are TRBV20-1 and TRBJ2-2; TRBD1 might be the D (5 bases). Trimming took 2 bases from V and 2 from J, leaving 9 bases between them. The CDR3 is 14 amino acids. Germline lookup yields CDR1 DFQATT and CDR2 SNEGSKA (reference sequence). CDR3 bases: TGCAGTGCTAGAAGCCAGGGAAACACCGGGGAGCTGTTTTTT. Translated, it gives CSARSQGNTGELFF.

The table lists this clonotype with many counts. This sequence joins TRBV5-1 and TRBJ2-2; tentative D call: TRBD1 (6 bases). Germline V gives CDR1 SGHRS, CDR2 YFSETQ. Trimming stripped 1 base from V and 5 bases from J, with 12 bases between. The CDR3 loop spans 15 amino acids. CDR3 DNA: TGCGCCAGCAGCTTGTTCGGCAGGGGAACCGGGGAGCTGTTTTTT. This translates into CASSLFGRGTGELFF.

The CDR3 sequence is CASSYDGRNTGELFF. CDR3 coding DNA: TGTGCCAGCAGTTACGACGGGAGAAACACCGGGGAGCTGTTTTTT. V is TRBV6-5 and J is TRBJ2-2; weak D call: TRBD2 (6 bases). V was cut by 2 bases and J by 2 bases, with 9 bases left in between. The germline CDR1 and CDR2 sequences are MNHEY and SVGAGI. The CDR3 is made up of 15 amino acids.

This clonotype was counted many times. The CDR3 is CSARGAQGYNEQFF. CDR3 sequence (DNA): TGCAGTGCTAGAGGGGCCCAAGGGTACAATGAGCAGTTCTTC. This chain uses TRBV20-1 with TRBJ2-1; D not resolved. Trimming pared 1 base from V and 4 bases from J, leaving 11 bases between. In germline, CDR1 is DFQATT, CDR2 SNEGSKA (reference sequence). This CDR3 is built from 14 residues.

This clonotype was counted many times. This sequence joins TRBV5-1 and TRBJ2-3; the D gene is possibly TRBD2 (5 bases). This CDR3 spans 15 amino acids. V lost 0 bases to trimming and J lost 2 bases, with 10 bases between them. Germline CDR1 is SGHRS and CDR2 is YFSETQ. In nucleotides, the CDR3 is TGCGCCAGCAGCTTGGCCGACCGGGACACAGATACGCAGTATTTT. It is translated as CASSLADRDTDTQYF.

This clonotype has at least ten counts. J is TRBJ2-2 and V is TRBV30; D gene unclear. V was clipped by 4 bases and J by 3 bases, with 6 bases between them. CDR1 is GTSNPN, CDR2 SVGIG, per germline (reference sequence). CDR3 size: 12 residues. The CDR3 region has the DNA TGTGCCTGGACCGAGGACACCGGGGAGCTGTTTTTT. It translates to CAWTEDTGELFF.

This clonotype was seen more than once but under ten times. The chain carries TRBV4-2 and TRBJ2-3; weak D call: TRBD1 (6 bases). Germline V CDR1 and CDR2: LGHNA, YNFKEQ. The V end lost 0 bases, the J end lost 6 bases, and 13 bases lay between the germline ends. The CDR3 runs to 15 residues. The CDR3 nucleotides read TGTGCCAGCAGCCAAGATCGAGGGGGAAGCGATACGCAGTATTTT. Translation gives CASSQDRGGSDTQYF.

The V call is TRBV20-1, the J call TRBJ2-7, with unresolved D. CDR1 and CDR2 (germline): DFQATT, SNEGSKA (reference sequence). Between the trimmed V and J ends, which lost 3 bases and 3 bases, there was a span of 6 bases. This CDR3 region has 11 residues. DNA for the CDR3: TGCAGTGCTAGGTGGAACTACGAGCAGTACTTC. Protein product: CSARWNYEQYF.